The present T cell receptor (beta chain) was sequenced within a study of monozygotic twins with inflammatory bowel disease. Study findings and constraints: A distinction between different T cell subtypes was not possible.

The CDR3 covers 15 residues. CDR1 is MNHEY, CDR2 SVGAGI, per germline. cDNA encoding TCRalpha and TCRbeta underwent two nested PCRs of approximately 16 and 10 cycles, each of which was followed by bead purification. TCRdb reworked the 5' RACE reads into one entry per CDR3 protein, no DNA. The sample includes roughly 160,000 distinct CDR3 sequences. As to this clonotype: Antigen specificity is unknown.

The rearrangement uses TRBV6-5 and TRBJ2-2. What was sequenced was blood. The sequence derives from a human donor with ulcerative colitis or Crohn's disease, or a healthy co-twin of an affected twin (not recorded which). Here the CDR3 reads CASSYLRVNTGELFF.